What follows are 5 T cell receptor beta chains derived from one specimen sequenced in a study of CD8+ T cells in alopecia areata. Noted treatment: oral pan-JAK inhibitor, 5-10 mg twice daily. Sequencing used cDNA as its template, made by extracting RNA and reverse transcribing it. The assay was immunoSEQ multiplex PCR, and TCRdb's table has in-frame clones only and misses some. This sample has 150,000 or so clones, with around half found just once. The specimen comprised CD8+ T cells sorted from blood, sampled at week 4, from a patient treated with tofacitinib. These receptors all come from a human donor with alopecia areata.

The DNA of the CDR3 is TGTGCCTGGAGCGGAGATTCTCCAGGGGGATGGGGCACTGAAGCTTTCTTT. Protein: CAWSGDSPGGWGTEAFF. V is TRBV30 and J is TRBJ1-1, with TRBD1 matching over 7 bases. J was trimmed by 4 bases and V by 3 bases; bases with no gene match: 17. The CDR3 length is 17 residues. Germline V lookup: CDR1 GTSNPN, CDR2 SVGIG (reference sequence).

J is TRBJ2-6 and V is TRBV29-1; 10 bases line up with TRBD2. J gave up 0 bases and V 6 bases, and 5 bases lay outside the gene matches. The germline V gene has CDR1 SQVTM and CDR2 ANQGSEA. The length of the CDR3 is 16 residues. CDR3 sequence: CSVVAGGPSGANVLTF. For the CDR3, the DNA is TGCAGCGTCGTAGCGGGGGGTCCCTCTGGGGCCAACGTCCTGACTTTC.

The rearrangement joins TRBV21-1 to TRBJ2-6. TRBV21-1 is termed a pseudogene. This CDR3 is built from 18 residues. The CDR3 DNA reads TGTGCCAGCAGCCGTAGGCGAACCTCAAGCTCTGGGGCCAACGTCCTGACTTTC. It codes for CASSRRRTSSSGANVLTF.

Note on this clone: Different DNA sequences within this sample yield the same CDR3. The chain uses TRBV7-9 and TRBJ2-5, with no clear D. V dropped 4 bases and J dropped 2 bases, with 2 bases sitting between them. Germline V lookup: CDR1 SEHNR, CDR2 FQNEAQ (reference sequence). The CDR3 spans 11 residues. CDR3 bases: TGTGCCAGCAGCTCGCAAGAGACCCAGTACTTC. Translated: CASSSQETQYF.

The chain has TRBV27 and TRBJ1-2; a possible D gene is TRBD1 (6 bases). The CDR3 spans 15 residues. V gave up 6 bases and J gave up 5 bases, with 19 bases separating them. The germline V gene has CDR1 MNHEY and CDR2 SMNVEV (reference sequence). CDR3 protein: CASSLIGAGEYGYTF. DNA for the CDR3: TGTGCCAGCAGCCTCATCGGGGCAGGGGAATATGGCTACACCTTC.